This TCR beta chain appears in the sequencing data of a study of shared clonotypes between healthy human individuals. Whole-study context: Aged between 18 and 49, the donors were a couple of women and three men. Researchers assigned three CD4 naive, three CD4 memory, two CD8 naive and one CD8 memory plate to each donor.

Replicate PCRs run on sorted subsets employed approximately 200 ng DNA, approximately 30,000 T cell genomes. The table came from immunoSEQ multiplex PCR; TCRdb's copy has only in-frame clones and leaves some out. This repertoire shows over a million clones, roughly 80% found once; its top ten account for roughly 1.4%. Concerning this clone itself: Antigen unknown.

This CDR3 has 14 amino acids. The V end lost 2 bases, the J end lost 3 bases, and 10 bases lay between the germline ends. Germline assignment: CDR1 SNHLY and CDR2 FYNNEI. Findings of the study overall: Sorted-subset samples were not fully sequenced, rarefaction indicated.

The sequence derives from a man aged 18-30 years in good health. Specimen: memory CD4+ T cells sorted from blood. The subset denotes: CD45RA-negative fraction. The rearrangement links TRBV2 to TRBJ1-2; D unclear. In nucleotides, the CDR3 is TGTGCCAGCAGTGAAAGAGGGTCGGACTATGGCTACACCTTC. Amino acids: CASSERGSDYGYTF.